Below, one T cell receptor (beta chain) is given with its context. Antigen specificity is unknown. The V end lost 4 bases, the J end lost 3 bases, and 16 bases lay between the germline ends. This CDR3 is 15 amino acids long. The germline gives CDR1 SGHRS, CDR2 YFSETQ. The PCR contained 60 Vbeta and 13 Jbeta primers. TCRdb's copy holds only in-frame clones and misses some; the assay was immunoSEQ multiplex PCR. The sample lists about 200,000 clones; about 81% were seen once. The data belong to a study of cytomegalovirus exposure and HLA in healthy donors. Whole-study findings and limits: With DRB1 most and HLA-C fewest, TCR association rates differed between HLA loci in a later analysis. Cytomegalovirus association was assigned to under 200 TCR beta chains. The HLA-A and HLA-B alleles of most subjects were reportedly predicted accurately from TCR beta sequences.

The TCR sequence derives from a man aged 18-30 years in good health and CMV-seronegative. The sequenced material came from PBMCs. The genes are TRBV5-1 and TRBJ1-1; D possibly corresponds to TRBD1 (6 bases). CDR3 in DNA: TGCGCCAGCAGCCCCCGGTGGGGGGGGCACACTGAAGCTTTCTTT. It codes for CASSPRWGGHTEAFF.